This entry lists 20 T cell receptor beta chains sequenced from one sample in a study of T cells in Graves' hyperthyroidism and ophthalmopathy. Researchers took RNA transcripts and amplified the TCR beta CDR3 regions from them. Primed by the HTBI set, a first-round RT-PCR was run on the TCR CDR3. TCRdb ran MiXCR on the multiplex PCR reads and lists one entry per CDR3 protein. The sample has a few hundred thousand distinct CDR3 sequences, 20% to 25% seen once; the top ten hold 45% to 50%. The sequenced material came from blood. The receptors were sampled from a woman aged 65 to 85 with Graves' ophthalmopathy.

This clonotype was detected ten times or more. The rearrangement links TRBV10-1 to TRBJ2-1, with 9 bases fitting TRBD2. CDR1 and CDR2 (germline): WNHNN, SYGVQD (reference sequence). Trimming at V came to 0 bases and at J to 9 bases, leaving 3 bases not matched to a gene. This CDR3 is 14 amino acids long. The CDR3 DNA reads as TGCGCCAGCAGTGAGTCTTTAGCGGGAGTTGAGCAGTTCTTC. Residues: CASSESLAGVEQFF.

In this sample, this clonotype turned up many times. The chain links TRBV2 to TRBJ1-2; D not resolved. The CDR3 runs 13 residues. Trimming took off 4 bases at V and 1 base at J, with 7 bases between the two ends. In germline, CDR1 is SNHLY, CDR2 FYNNEI. CDR3 in DNA: TGTGCCAGCAGTGTTAAGGGTAACTATGGCTACACCTTC. This encodes CASSVKGNYGYTF.

The chain employs TRBV7-9 and TRBJ1-2; 7 nucleotides line up with TRBD1. With 6 bases clipped from V and 4 bases from J, the junction kept 8 bases outside the gene matches. Germline values: CDR1 SEHNR, CDR2 FQNEAQ (reference sequence). CDR3 length: 14 amino acids. Written as DNA, the CDR3 is TGTGCCAGCAGAGACGGGACAGCAAGCTATGGCTACACCTTC. The encoded protein is CASRDGTASYGYTF.

This clonotype was counted at least ten times. V is TRBV7-2 and J is TRBJ2-3; TRBD1 might be the D (6 bases). This CDR3 is 16 amino acids long. Looked up from germline, CDR1 is SGHTA and CDR2 is FQGNSA. V was pared by 6 bases and J by 1 base, with 17 bases between. CDR3 protein: CASSHSGAMGTDTQYF. The CDR3 DNA follows: TGTGCCAGCAGTCACTCAGGGGCCATGGGCACAGATACGCAGTATTTT.

This clonotype was counted between two and nine times. This chain connects TRBV7-6 to TRBJ2-5; 7 bases match TRBD1. V lost 2 bases and J lost 4; bases outside the gene matches: 7. The CDR3 length is 15 residues. Germline CDR1 is SGHVS and CDR2 is FNYEAQ. CDR3 in amino acids: CASSLLQGRVETQYF. CDR3 DNA sequence: TGTGCCAGCAGCTTATTACAGGGGCGGGTAGAGACCCAGTACTTC. Together with reference TRBV7-6 and TRBJ2-5, the CDR3 gives the full variable domain: GAGVSQSPRYKVTKRGQDVALRCDPISGHVSLYWYRQALGQGPEFLTYFNYEAQQDKSGLPNDRFSAERPEGSISTLTIQRTEQRDSAMYRCASSLLQGRVETQYFGPGTRLLVL.

The rearrangement joins TRBV7-9 to TRBJ2-5; D is perhaps TRBD1 or TRBD2 (5 bases each). CDR1 SEHNR and CDR2 FQNEAQ come from the germline V gene (reference sequence). The V gene lost 2 bases and the J gene lost 5 bases, with 12 bases spanning the gap. The CDR3 runs to 14 residues. CDR3 nucleotides: TGTGCCAGCAGCTTACTACTGGGGGACGAGACCCAGTACTTC. Residues: CASSLLLGDETQYF.

The V gene is TRBV4-1, the J gene TRBJ1-5; D is ambiguous. The germline CDR1 and CDR2 sequences are MGHRA and YSYEKL. Trimming shortened V by 2 bases and J by 2 bases, and 16 bases separated the two germline ends. The CDR3 extends over 17 amino acids. The CDR3 here is CASSQPAGRVGNQPQHF. DNA for the CDR3: TGCGCCAGCAGCCAACCTGCAGGTCGGGTGGGCAATCAGCCCCAGCATTTT.

The chain has TRBV10-3 and TRBJ2-5; TRBD1 is a possible D gene (7 bases). Germline V gene sequence: CDR1 ENHRY, CDR2 SYGVKD. This CDR3 spans 13 amino acids. The V gene lost 6 bases and the J gene lost 3 bases, with 11 bases spanning the gap. The CDR3 region is CAISRGAKETQYF. The CDR3 DNA reads TGTGCCATCAGCAGGGGGGCGAAAGAGACCCAGTACTTC.

CDR3 bases: TGTGCCTGGAGTGTAGGGAGGGGACGTACCTACGAGCAGTACTTC. Protein sequence: CAWSVGRGRTYEQYF. The V call is TRBV30, the J call TRBJ2-7; the match to TRBD2 covers 7 bases. Germline V CDR1 and CDR2: GTSNPN, SVGIG (reference sequence). The CDR3 has 15 residues. Trimming at V came to 0 bases and at J to 2 bases, leaving 7 bases not matched to a gene.

This clonotype came up a few times. The rearrangement uses TRBV10-1 and TRBJ1-2; D ambiguous. Trimming pared 2 bases from V and 6 bases from J, leaving 10 bases between. The germline gives CDR1 WNHNN, CDR2 SYGVQD (reference sequence). The CDR3 length is 13 residues. Written as DNA, the CDR3 is TGCGCCAGCAGTGAGGTAGGGATCGATGGCTACACCTTC. Translated: CASSEVGIDGYTF.

This clonotype was detected only a few times. The chain has TRBV6-2 or TRBV6-3 and TRBJ1-1; D gene unclear. Germline loops: CDR1 MNHEY, CDR2 SVGEGT. Trimming left V 6 bases short and J 4 bases short, with 15 bases between. The CDR3 is 14 amino acids. The CDR3 loop reads CASRSQSGGTEAFF. CDR3 coding DNA: TGTGCCAGCAGGTCCCAGAGCGGTGGCACTGAAGCTTTCTTT.

In its sample, this clonotype was seen a few times. J is TRBJ2-7 and V is TRBV7-9; D is uncertain. Germline loops: CDR1 SEHNR, CDR2 FQNEAQ (reference sequence). With 5 bases removed from V and 0 bases from J, the gap between germline ends came to 11 bases. The CDR3 has 14 residues. DNA for the CDR3: TGTGCCAGCAGCCGGGTAGAGAACTCCTACGAGCAGTACTTC. It translates to CASSRVENSYEQYF.

This clonotype was recorded once. V and J are TRBV5-5 and TRBJ1-6; D unclear. The CDR3 spans 16 residues. CDR1 and CDR2 from the germline V gene are SGHKS and YYEKEE (reference sequence). Trimming pared 1 base from V and 7 bases from J, leaving 15 bases between. CDR3 sequence (DNA): TGTGCCAGCAGCTTGTGGCAAGAGATGAGAAATTCACCCCTCCACTTT. Its protein is CASSLWQEMRNSPLHF.

V is TRBV28 and J is TRBJ1-1; D is possibly TRBD1 (6 bases). V shed 5 bases and J shed 5 bases, with 12 bases lying between them. CDR1 is MDHEN, CDR2 SYDVKM, per germline. The CDR3 covers 13 residues. The CDR3: CASSNHRDTEAFF. The CDR3 coding sequence is TGTGCCAGCAGTAACCACAGGGATACTGAAGCTTTCTTT.

Comments on this clonotype: A much larger clonotype is one base distant, so this may be a read error. J is TRBJ1-1 and V is TRBV12-3 or TRBV12-4; possibly TRBD1 for D (5 bases). The CDR3 has 14 residues. Trimming took 7 bases from V and 1 from J, leaving 13 bases between them. The CDR3 DNA sequence: TGTGCCAGCACCCCCTGGGGCGAGAACACTGAAGCTTTCTTT. Amino acid sequence: CASTPWGENTEAFF.

The chain joins TRBV7-9 to TRBJ1-6, with D uncertain. Germline V gene lookup returns CDR1 SEHNR and CDR2 FQNEAQ (reference sequence). V dropped 5 bases and J dropped 7 bases, with 9 bases sitting between them. The CDR3 sequence is 13 residues long. The CDR3, as DNA: TGTGCCAGCAGCCCCACAGTGAATTCACCCCTCCACTTT. It is translated as CASSPTVNSPLHF. Based on the CDR3 plus reference TRBV7-9 and TRBJ1-6, the full variable domain is DTGVSQNPRHKITKRGQNVTFRCDPISEHNRLYWYRQTLGQGPEFLTYFQNEAQLEKSRLLSDRFSAERPKGSFSTLEIQRTEQGDSAMYLCASSPTVNSPLHFGNGTRLTVT.

This sequence joins TRBV28 and TRBJ1-6; the match to TRBD1 covers 8 bases. The junction had 7 bases not matched to a gene; V was cut back by 2 bases and J by 10 bases. The length of the CDR3 is 15 residues. Per germline, CDR1 MDHEN and CDR2 SYDVKM. The CDR3, as DNA: TGTGCCAGCAGTTTACCAGACAGGGGTGGGTCACCCCTCCACTTT. Amino acid sequence: CASSLPDRGGSPLHF. Combining the CDR3 with reference TRBV28 and TRBJ1-6 gives the whole variable domain DVKVTQSSRYLVKRTGEKVFLECVQDMDHENMFWYRQDPGLGLRLIYFSYDVKMKEKGDIPEGYSVSREKKERFSLILESASTNQTSMYLCASSLPDRGGSPLHFGNGTRLTVT.

About this clonotype: Since the CDR3 does not end with the conserved phenylalanine or tryptophan, this likely comes from a read error. The V call is TRBV6-1, the J call TRBJ2-5, with 10 bases fitting TRBD2. The germline CDR1 and CDR2 sequences are MNHNS and SASEGT. The length of the CDR3 is 16 residues. Germline trimming cut 5 bases from V and 1 base from J; bases unmatched to any gene: 7. The CDR3 bases are TGTGCCAGCAGTTGGACCGGGACTAGCGCCCAAGAGACCCAGTACTCC. Amino acid sequence: CASSWTGTSAQETQYS.

V gene TRBV6-5 combines with J gene TRBJ1-2; D may be TRBD1 (5 bases). The CDR3 is 17 amino acids. Germline V CDR1 and CDR2: MNHEY, SVGAGI. V was shortened by 0 bases and J by 4 bases, with 18 bases between the two germline ends. The CDR3 DNA reads TGTGCCAGCAGTTACTCTTGGGGGGACCTTAGGGGCTATGGCTACACCTTC. It yields the protein CASSYSWGDLRGYGYTF.

This chain uses TRBV7-2 with TRBJ1-6, with D uncertain. The germline CDR1 and CDR2 sequences are SGHTA and FQGNSA. There are 15 residues in the CDR3. Trimming stripped 1 base from V and 8 bases from J, with 12 bases between. The CDR3 loop reads CASSLVVFADSPLHF. Written as DNA, the CDR3 is TGTGCCAGCAGCTTAGTGGTGTTCGCGGATTCACCCCTCCACTTT. The variable domain in full, completed from reference TRBV7-2 and TRBJ1-6, reads GAGVSQSPSNKVTEKGKDVELRCDPISGHTALYWYRQSLGQGLEFLIYFQGNSAPDKSGLPSDRFSAERTGGSVSTLTIQRTQQEDSAVYLCASSLVVFADSPLHFGNGTRLTVT.